The rows below give T cell receptor beta chains drawn from one sample of a study of cytomegalovirus exposure and HLA in healthy donors. TCRdb's table, derived via immunoSEQ multiplex PCR, lists solely in-frame clones and lacks some. Of over 200,000 clones in the sample, approximately 90% were seen once. Sequencing input: PBMCs. Source of these receptors: a woman aged 18-29 years in good health and CMV-seronegative. CDR3s include the opening cysteine and the closing phenylalanine or tryptophan. A D gene is named only where the DNA matches it firmly. The size entry is marked missing in some rows and otherwise reads once, few, many or a size class.

clone_size: -; v_call: TRBV6-5; j_call: TRBJ1-2; d_call: -; cdr3_nt: TGTGCCAGCAGTTATCTTTCGGGGGGGGCGCATGGCTACACCTTC; cdr3_aa: CASSYLSGGAHGYTF
clone_size: -; v_call: TRBV10-3; j_call: TRBJ1-2; d_call: TRBD1; cdr3_nt: TGTGCCATCAGTGAGTTACCGACAGGGGGAGATGGCTACACCTTC; cdr3_aa: CAISELPTGGDGYTF
clone_size: -; v_call: TRBV27; j_call: TRBJ1-1; d_call: -; cdr3_nt: TGTGCCAGCAGTTTGGATTCTAGGACTGAAGCTTTCTTT; cdr3_aa: CASSLDSRTEAFF
clone_size: -; v_call: TRBV5-5; j_call: TRBJ2-1; d_call: -; cdr3_nt: TGTGCCAGCAGCCACGGGGACTTTTACAATGAGCAGTTCTTC; cdr3_aa: CASSHGDFYNEQFF
clone_size: -; v_call: TRBV14; j_call: TRBJ2-7; d_call: -; cdr3_nt: TGTGCCAGCAGCCAAGTCAGATATCCCGGGGGCTACGAGCAGTACTTC; cdr3_aa: CASSQVRYPGGYEQYF
clone_size: -; v_call: TRBV5-1; j_call: TRBJ2-3; d_call: -; cdr3_nt: TGCGCCAGCAGCGAAGGGGAAAAAACGGATACGCAGTATTTT; cdr3_aa: CASSEGEKTDTQYF
clone_size: once; v_call: TRBV27; j_call: TRBJ2-3; d_call: TRBD2; cdr3_nt: TGTGCCAGCACCGACGGGGCTAGCGGAAGCACAGATACGCAGTATTTT; cdr3_aa: CASTDGASGSTDTQYF
clone_size: -; v_call: TRBV18; j_call: TRBJ2-1; d_call: -; cdr3_nt: TGTGCCAGCTCACCATCCGGGGTAAATGAGCAGTTCTTC; cdr3_aa: CASSPSGVNEQFF
clone_size: -; v_call: TRBV7-3; j_call: TRBJ2-1; d_call: TRBD2; cdr3_nt: TGTGCCAGCAGCATAACTAGCGGGAGTATTGAGCAGTTCTTC; cdr3_aa: CASSITSGSIEQFF
clone_size: -; v_call: TRBV7-2; j_call: TRBJ2-1; d_call: -; cdr3_nt: TGTGCCAGCAGCGGCTATGCGGTTAGCTCCTACAATGAGCAGTTCTTC; cdr3_aa: CASSGYAVSSYNEQFF
clone_size: -; v_call: TRBV2; j_call: TRBJ1-2; d_call: TRBD1; cdr3_nt: TGTGCCAGCAGTCCAGACAGGGTGATCTATGGCTACACCTTC; cdr3_aa: CASSPDRVIYGYTF
clone_size: -; v_call: TRBV18; j_call: TRBJ2-1; d_call: TRBD1; cdr3_nt: TGTGCCAGCTCACCACCCGGGACAGGGTTCCTTTACAATGAGCAGTTCTTC; cdr3_aa: CASSPPGTGFLYNEQFF
clone_size: -; v_call: TRBV18; j_call: TRBJ2-7; d_call: -; cdr3_nt: TGTGCCAGCTCACCCTATTCGGGGGGCGCATCCCTCGAGCAGTACTTC; cdr3_aa: CASSPYSGGASLEQYF
clone_size: -; v_call: TRBV6-1; j_call: TRBJ2-3; d_call: -; cdr3_nt: TGTGCCAACAGACAGGTAGCTGGCACAGATACGCAGTATTTT; cdr3_aa: CANRQVAGTDTQYF
clone_size: -; v_call: TRBV4-1; j_call: TRBJ2-1; d_call: -; cdr3_nt: TGCGCCAGCAGCCAACGCATTATGGGAGAGGGCTCCTACAATGAGCAGTTCTTC; cdr3_aa: CASSQRIMGEGSYNEQFF
clone_size: -; v_call: TRBV19; j_call: TRBJ2-1; d_call: TRBD2; cdr3_nt: TGTGCCAGTAGGGGCGCGGGGCTAGCGGGGGCCCTGGGGGGCTATGAGCAGTTCTTC; cdr3_aa: CASRGAGLAGALGGYEQFF
clone_size: once; v_call: TRBV7-9; j_call: TRBJ2-1; d_call: TRBD2; cdr3_nt: TGTGCCAGCAGCTCAAGCGGGGATCGCTACAATGAGCAGTTCTTC; cdr3_aa: CASSSSGDRYNEQFF
clone_size: -; v_call: TRBV7-2; j_call: TRBJ1-5; d_call: -; cdr3_nt: TGTGCCAGCAGCTTAGTCGGACTGGAGAATCAGCCCCAGCATTTT; cdr3_aa: CASSLVGLENQPQHF
clone_size: -; v_call: TRBV10-3; j_call: TRBJ2-5; d_call: -; cdr3_nt: TGTGCCATCAGTGCGACTGGCGAAGAGACCCAGTACTTC; cdr3_aa: CAISATGEETQYF
clone_size: -; v_call: TRBV11-3; j_call: TRBJ2-3; d_call: TRBD2; cdr3_nt: TGTGCCAGCAGCCACCCTAGGATGATGACTAGCGGCACCACAGATACGCAGTATTTT; cdr3_aa: CASSHPRMMTSGTTDTQYF
clone_size: -; v_call: TRBV7-6; j_call: TRBJ2-6; d_call: -; cdr3_nt: TGTGCCAGCAGCCGTCGGGGAATGGGCTCTGGGGCCAACGTCCTGACTTTC; cdr3_aa: CASSRRGMGSGANVLTF
clone_size: -; v_call: TRBV12-5; j_call: TRBJ2-5; d_call: -; cdr3_nt: TGTGCTAGTGCCGGACAGACGGAGACCCAGTACTTC; cdr3_aa: CASAGQTETQYF